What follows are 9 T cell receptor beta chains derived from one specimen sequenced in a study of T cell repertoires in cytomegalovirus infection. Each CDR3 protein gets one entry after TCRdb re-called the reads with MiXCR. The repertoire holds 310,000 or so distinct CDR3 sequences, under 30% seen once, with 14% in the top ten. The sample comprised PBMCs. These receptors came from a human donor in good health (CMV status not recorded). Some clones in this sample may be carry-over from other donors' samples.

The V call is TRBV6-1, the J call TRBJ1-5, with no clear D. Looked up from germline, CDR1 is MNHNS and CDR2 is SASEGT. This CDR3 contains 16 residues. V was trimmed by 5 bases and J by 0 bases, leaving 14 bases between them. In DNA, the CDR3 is TGTGCCAGCAGTTCCTTAAGGACCCTTAGCAATCAGCCCCAGCATTTT. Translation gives CASSSLRTLSNQPQHF.

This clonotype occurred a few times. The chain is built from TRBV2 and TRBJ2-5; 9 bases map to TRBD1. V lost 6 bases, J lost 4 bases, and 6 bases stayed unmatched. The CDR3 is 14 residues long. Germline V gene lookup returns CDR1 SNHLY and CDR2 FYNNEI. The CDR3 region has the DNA TGTGCCAGCAGAGGAAACAGGGGGCTAGAGACCCAGTACTTC. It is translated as CASRGNRGLETQYF.

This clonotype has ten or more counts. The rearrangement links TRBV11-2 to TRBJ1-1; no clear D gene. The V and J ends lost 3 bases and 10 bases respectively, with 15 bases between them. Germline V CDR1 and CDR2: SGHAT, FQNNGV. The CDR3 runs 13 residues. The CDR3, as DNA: TGTGCCAGCAGCTTGTCGAATCTTGTAGTAGCTTTCTTT. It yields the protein CASSLSNLVVAFF.

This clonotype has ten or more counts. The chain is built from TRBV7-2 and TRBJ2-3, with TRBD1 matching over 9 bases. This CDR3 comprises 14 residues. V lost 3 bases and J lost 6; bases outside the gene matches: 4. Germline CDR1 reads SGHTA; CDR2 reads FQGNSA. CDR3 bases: TGTGCCAGCAGCTTGGGACAGGGAAGTGATACGCAGTATTTT. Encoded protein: CASSLGQGSDTQYF.

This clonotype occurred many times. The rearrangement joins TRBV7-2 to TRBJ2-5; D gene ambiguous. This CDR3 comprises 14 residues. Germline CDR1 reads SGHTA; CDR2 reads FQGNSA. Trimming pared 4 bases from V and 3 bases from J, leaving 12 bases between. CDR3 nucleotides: TGTGCCAGCAGCTCTACGGTGGCTGAAGAGACCCAGTACTTC. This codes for CASSSTVAEETQYF.

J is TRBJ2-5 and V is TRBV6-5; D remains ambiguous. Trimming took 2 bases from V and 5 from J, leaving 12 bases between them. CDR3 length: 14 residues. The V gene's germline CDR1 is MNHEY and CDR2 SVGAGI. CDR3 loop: CASSYGQRRETQYF. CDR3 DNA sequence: TGTGCCAGCAGTTACGGGCAGCGACGGGAGACCCAGTACTTC.

The CDR3 DNA sequence: TGTGCCAGCAGTCGCGGCGCTGGCATTCAGTACTTC. Amino acid sequence: CASSRGAGIQYF. This rearrangement joins TRBV28 to TRBJ2-4; D call uncertain. V lost 5 bases to trimming and J lost 9 bases, with 11 bases between them. This CDR3 has 12 amino acids. Per germline, CDR1 MDHEN and CDR2 SYDVKM.

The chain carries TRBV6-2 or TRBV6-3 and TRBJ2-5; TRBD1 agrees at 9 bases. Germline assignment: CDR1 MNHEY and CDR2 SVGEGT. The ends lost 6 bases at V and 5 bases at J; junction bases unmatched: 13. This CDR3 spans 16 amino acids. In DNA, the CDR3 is TGTGCCAGCAGGACGACTGGGACAGGGAGTCTGGAGACCCAGTACTTC. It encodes CASRTTGTGSLETQYF.

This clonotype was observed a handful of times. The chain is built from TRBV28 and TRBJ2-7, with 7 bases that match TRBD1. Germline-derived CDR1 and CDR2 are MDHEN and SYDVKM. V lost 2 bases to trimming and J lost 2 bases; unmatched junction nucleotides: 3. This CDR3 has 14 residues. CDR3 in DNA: TGTGCCAGCAGTTTAGAGGGACAGCCCTACGAGCAGTACTTC. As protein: CASSLEGQPYEQYF.